Presented here are 7 T cell receptor beta chains from one specimen sequenced in a study of beta chain features in type 1 diabetes (dated by TCRdb to the late 2010s). Receptor amplification or capture employed the immunoSEQ multiplex PCR assay. The entire isolated RNA was reverse transcribed using the High Capacity cDNA Reverse Transcription Kit, and thus expressed TCRB transcripts were sequenced. The immuneACCESS repertoire file appears here via TCRdb, limited to in-frame rearrangements. These files lack a portion of the clones; in checked studies, under half of the deficit traces to unresolved V genes, and the cause of the others is not known. This sample lists around 450,000 clones; about an eighth were detected once. The ten largest make up 0.035% to 0.05% of the sample. Sequencing was done on a sample of naive CD4+ T cells from blood. Taken with the paper, the label for cell subset or site translates to: true naive CD4+ T cells. The receptors here all came from a woman between 18 and 30 years old in good health.

This clone appeared a few times. The chain combines TRBV5-4 with TRBJ2-3; D remains ambiguous. The CDR3 totals 15 residues. The V gene's germline CDR1 is SGHNT and CDR2 YYREEE (reference sequence). Trimming took 0 bases from V and 2 from J, leaving 10 bases between them. The chain's CDR3 is CASSLAVRNTDTQYF. In DNA, the CDR3 is TGTGCCAGCAGCTTGGCCGTCCGAAACACAGATACGCAGTATTTT.

This clone occurred a few times. The chain couples TRBV29-1 to TRBJ1-5; D may be TRBD1 (6 bases). Germline V CDR1 and CDR2: SQVTM, ANQGSEA. The CDR3 consists of 17 residues. Trimming left V 6 bases short and J 1 base short, with 22 bases between. The CDR3 bases are TGCAGCGTCCATAACCCCGGGACAACGGGGAGCAATCAGCCCCAGCATTTT. Amino acid sequence: CSVHNPGTTGSNQPQHF.

This rearrangement joins TRBV28 to TRBJ2-5; 7 nucleotides match TRBD1. V trimming: 6 bases; J trimming: 14 bases; junction bases outside the gene matches: 12. CDR1 and CDR2 from the germline V gene are MDHEN and SYDVKM. This CDR3 is 12 amino acids long. CDR3 loop: CASSRDRDRCYF. The CDR3 DNA reads TGTGCCAGCAGCCGGGACAGAGATCGCTGTTACTTC.

This clone was detected once. The gene calls are TRBV15 and TRBJ2-5; D is possibly TRBD1 (6 bases). The V gene's germline CDR1 is LNHNV and CDR2 YYDKDF (reference sequence). CDR3 length: 15 residues. The ends were cut back, 1 base at V and 7 bases at J, with 16 bases in the middle. DNA of the CDR3: TGTGCCACCAGCAGAGTTGCAGGGGCGATGTTGACCCAGTACTTC. This sequence encodes CATSRVAGAMLTQYF.

The rearrangement links TRBV7-3 to TRBJ2-2; D is ambiguous. There are 13 residues in the CDR3. V was clipped by 6 bases and J by 6 bases, with 11 bases between them. Per the germline V gene, CDR1 is SGHTA and CDR2 is FQGTGA. Here the CDR3 DNA reads TGTGCCAGCAGGCAAAACGGATCCGGGGAGCTGTTTTTT. Translating gives CASRQNGSGELFF.

This clone was seen ten or more times. V usage is TRBV14 and J usage is TRBJ2-7; D is uncertain. CDR1 SGHDN and CDR2 FVKESK come from the germline V gene. This CDR3 is 13 amino acids long. V lost 1 base and J 0 bases, leaving 4 bases between the germline ends. Written as DNA, the CDR3 is TGTGCCAGCAGCCAAGCCTTCTCCTACGAGCAGTACGTC. It yields the protein CASSQAFSYEQYV.

This clone occurred a few times. The J gene is TRBJ2-5, the V gene TRBV30; no reliable D call. The CDR3 contains 13 residues. CDR1 and CDR2 from the germline V gene are GTSNPN and SVGIG (reference sequence). V dropped 1 base and J dropped 5 bases, with 11 bases sitting between them. CDR3 bases: TGTGCCTGGAGTGCCACGGGTGCGGAGACCCAGTACTTC. It specifies CAWSATGAETQYF. Together with reference TRBV30 and TRBJ2-5, the CDR3 gives the full variable domain: SQTIHQWPATLVQPVGSPLSLECTVEGTSNPNLYWYRQAAGRGLQLLFYSVGIGQISSEVPQNLSASRPQDRQFILSSKKLLLSDSGFYLCAWSATGAETQYFGPGTRLLVL.